Here is one T cell receptor (beta chain) with its context. TCRdb keeps only in-frame clones here, not all; method: immunoSEQ multiplex PCR. The sample comprises some 400,000 clones, approximately 89% of which are singletons, and 1.5% to 2% rests with the top ten. This record belongs to a study of blood T cell repertoires in COVID-19. As for the study in general: Sample material is recorded as cDNA or gDNA derived from T cells, B-cell-depleted T cells, or PBMCs.

Living in 24 US areas, the participants were between roughly 18 and 89 years of age. Clinical history reported by participants formed the basis on which cohorts were assigned. Trimming stripped 4 bases from V and 6 bases from J, with 20 bases between. Germline V gene data show CDR1 as SGHNT and CDR2 as YYREEE (reference sequence). The CDR3 covers 15 residues. The sequenced sample consisted of PBMCs or T cells enriched from blood (not recorded which). This clonotype was sampled from a woman aged 25 to 39 who had recovered from COVID-19. The V call is TRBV5-4, the J call TRBJ2-7; D call uncertain. The CDR3, as DNA: TGTGCCAGCAGCAGCGAGACGCTAACCTTCTTCGAGCAGTACTTC. The encoded protein is CASSSETLTFFEQYF.